A single TCR beta chain is shown here with its context. What it recognizes is unknown. The data derive from a study of T cells in localized non-small cell lung cancer. Findings and caveats of the study: Uninvolved adjacent lung had more T cell clonality than any other tissue, topping tumor. The study detected a median approximately 50 of the top 100 tumor clones in adjacent lung. Longer overall survival associated with higher blood T cell density; shorter survival with higher adjacent-lung clonality.

Looked up from germline, CDR1 is LNHDA and CDR2 is SQIVND (reference sequence). CDR3 size: 14 residues. Trimming removed 1 base at V and 3 bases at J, with 9 bases between. The data were produced by immunoSEQ multiplex PCR, yet TCRdb's version contains in-frame clones alone and is incomplete. The sample includes fewer than 15,000 clones, 28% seen only once; the top ten take about 7%. The specimen comprised lung tumor tissue, sampled before any cancer treatment. The TCR comes from a female donor over 55 with stage I lung adenocarcinoma. The gene calls are TRBV19 and TRBJ1-1; D perhaps matches TRBD1 (5 bases). CDR3 protein: CASSIGTGDTEAFF. In nucleotides, the CDR3 is TGTGCCAGTAGTATAGGCACAGGTGACACTGAAGCTTTCTTT.